This entry describes one T cell receptor (beta chain). Antigen unknown. These data originate in a study of T cell responses to AZD1222 COVID-19 vaccine. Across the whole study: Investigators merged groups given second doses at roughly 4 or roughly 12 weeks.

This CDR3 spans 14 amino acids. The ends were cut back, 8 bases at V and 3 bases at J, with 14 bases in the middle. Germline V gives CDR1 MNHEY, CDR2 SMNVEV (reference sequence). Study-wide points: Targets within unmutated variant regions were reportedly found for nearly half of spike-specific TCRs. Most donors were white British and more were female, and clonal diversity was possibly underestimated. Compared with day 0, the breadth and depth of the Spike-specific TCR repertoire rose significantly after two doses of AZD1222.

Method: immunoSEQ multiplex PCR; TCRdb's copy keeps in-frame clones and lacks some. The sample records approximately 130,000 clones, 93% being singletons. The input for sequencing was peripheral blood, taken on day 0 of AZD1222 vaccination. The source is an adult in good health. This chain uses TRBV27 with TRBJ1-5; no reliable D call. CDR3 nucleotides: TGTGCCAGCGCTTTGGGCGGACTCAATCAGCCCCAGCATTTT. Protein product: CASALGGLNQPQHF.